This T cell receptor beta chain was captured in a study of blood T cell repertoires in COVID-19. Study-wide context: Sources were T cells, B-cell-depleted T cells, or PBMCs; the material itself was cDNA or gDNA.

Using immunoSEQ multiplex PCR, the repertoire was profiled, and TCRdb retains in-frame clones only, with some absent. Here the sample spans some 170,000 clones, approximately 88% being singletons. The table lists this clone with a few counts. The receptor was isolated from a woman over 75 with active or convalescent COVID-19. Source material: peripheral blood.

The CDR3 reads CSAAGTGGAGEAFF. DNA of the CDR3: TGCAGCGCCGCCGGCACAGGGGGCGCGGGTGAAGCTTTCTTT. J is TRBJ1-1 and V is TRBV29-1; 9 bases align to TRBD1. Trimming at V came to 7 bases and at J to 7 bases, leaving 13 bases not matched to a gene. Germline V CDR1 and CDR2: SQVTM, ANQGSEA. The CDR3 runs 14 residues.